One sample yielded the 26 T cell receptor beta chains listed below, sequenced in a study of blood T cell repertoires in COVID-19. Data came from immunoSEQ multiplex PCR; TCRdb stores just in-frame clones and leaves some out. The sample records about 140,000 clones, less than 80% being singletons. The sequenced sample was peripheral blood. The source is a woman older than 75 with active or convalescent COVID-19.

The chain's CDR3 is CASGLHYEQYF. The CDR3 region has the DNA TGTGCCAGCGGACTCCACTACGAGCAGTACTTC. The chain carries TRBV28 and TRBJ2-7; D may be TRBD2 (5 bases). V lost 8 bases, J lost 3 bases, and 8 bases lay in between. Per germline, CDR1 MDHEN and CDR2 SYDVKM. The CDR3 consists of 11 residues.

This chain uses TRBV12-5 with TRBJ1-3, with D unresolved. This CDR3 region has 14 residues. Germline V CDR1 and CDR2: LGHNT, FRNRAP. The V end lost 6 bases, the J end lost 4 bases, and 13 bases lay between the germline ends. The CDR3, as DNA: TGTGCTAGTGGCGAAGGGAGTCTCGGAAACACCATATATTTT. Translating it yields CASGEGSLGNTIYF.

This rearrangement joins TRBV3-1 (or the pseudogene TRBV3-2) to TRBJ2-4; D unclear. V lost 2 bases, J lost 0 bases, and 17 bases lay in between. The CDR3 sequence is 18 residues long. The germline gives CDR1 LGHDT, CDR2 YNNKEL (reference sequence). The CDR3 nucleotides are TGTGCCAGCAGCCAACCCCCCCTTTCTAACCTAGCCAAAAACATTCAGTACTTC. Amino acid sequence: CASSQPPLSNLAKNIQYF.

This chain links TRBV27 with TRBJ2-6, with D perhaps matching TRBD1 (5 bases). The germline CDR1 and CDR2 sequences are MNHEY and SMNVEV (reference sequence). The CDR3 is 14 amino acids. V lost 6 bases and J lost 3, with 9 bases in between. CDR3 in amino acids: CASSTGNGANVLTF. In DNA form, the CDR3 reads TGTGCCAGCAGCACAGGAAATGGGGCCAACGTCCTGACTTTC.

The chain is built from TRBV2 and TRBJ1-1, with 7 positions matching TRBD1. The CDR3 has 14 amino acids. Trimming removed 6 bases from V and 4 bases from J; junction bases left unmatched: 8. Germline V gene sequence: CDR1 SNHLY, CDR2 FYNNEI. CDR3 sequence (DNA): TGTGCCAGCAGAAAAGGGGGCTTCGGCACTGAAGCTTTCTTT. Translating gives CASRKGGFGTEAFF.

The rearrangement links TRBV13 to TRBJ2-7; TRBD1 matches 8 bases. CDR1 is PRHDT and CDR2 is FYEKMQ in the germline V gene (reference sequence). V lost 1 base, J lost 3 bases, and 2 bases stayed unmatched. CDR3 size: 14 residues. CDR3: CASSLAGGGYEQYF. CDR3 nucleotides: TGTGCCAGCAGCTTAGCAGGGGGCGGCTACGAGCAGTACTTC.

The CDR3 coding sequence is TGTGCCAGTACCCAATACGGGGGGGAAAAACTGTTTTTT. Its translation: CASTQYGGEKLFF. This chain uses TRBV19 with TRBJ1-4, with D perhaps TRBD1 (5 bases). Germline-derived CDR1 and CDR2 are LNHDA and SQIVND (reference sequence). This CDR3 comprises 13 residues. V was cut by 7 bases and J by 8 bases, with 14 bases left in between.

There are many counts of this clone. V and J are TRBV19 and TRBJ1-2; D is perhaps TRBD1 (5 bases). The V end was cut by 4 bases, the J end by 4 bases, with 16 bases between. The CDR3 totals 15 residues. Per the germline V gene, CDR1 is LNHDA and CDR2 is SQIVND (reference sequence). The CDR3 DNA sequence: TGTGCCAGTAGTACCGCCTCAGGGTTCGGCTATGGCTACACCTTC. Translated, it gives CASSTASGFGYGYTF.

V usage is TRBV11-1 and J usage is TRBJ2-7, with unresolved D. The CDR3 sequence is 12 residues long. Germline V gives CDR1 SGHAT, CDR2 FQDESV (reference sequence). Trimming left V 6 bases short and J 3 bases short, with 9 bases between. Here the CDR3 reads CASSSGGYEQYF. CDR3 in DNA: TGTGCCAGCAGTTCCGGCGGCTACGAGCAGTACTTC.

This clone was picked up a small number of times. V usage is TRBV2 and J usage is TRBJ1-3; tentatively, D is TRBD1 (6 bases). This CDR3 region has 16 residues. Germline V gene lookup returns CDR1 SNHLY and CDR2 FYNNEI. Trimming cost V 6 bases and J 0 bases, with 15 bases left between them. CDR3 bases: TGTGCCAGCAGGACCCTTGGGGGCTTCTCTGGAAACACCATATATTTT. This codes for CASRTLGGFSGNTIYF.

The chain carries TRBV24-1 and TRBJ2-3, with unresolved D. Trimming took 4 bases from V and 6 from J, leaving 10 bases between them. CDR3 length: 13 amino acids. CDR1 and CDR2 from the germline V gene are KGHDR and SFDVKD. The CDR3, as DNA: TGTGCCACCAGTGACTCTATCTGGGATACGCAGTATTTT. It is translated as CATSDSIWDTQYF.

The chain couples TRBV6-2 or TRBV6-3 to TRBJ1-5; the D is unclear. Germline CDR1 is MNHEY and CDR2 is SVGEGT. CDR3 length: 13 amino acids. V was trimmed by 0 bases and J by 5 bases, leaving 5 bases between them. CDR3 DNA: TGTGCCAGCAGTTACTCGAGAGATCAGCCCCAGCATTTT. Protein sequence: CASSYSRDQPQHF.

V gene TRBV2 combines with J gene TRBJ1-6, with D possibly TRBD1 on 6 matching bases. V lost 2 bases, J lost 4 bases, and 12 bases lay in between. Germline CDR1 SNHLY, CDR2 FYNNEI. The CDR3 consists of 16 residues. CDR3 loop: CASSEQGPSYNSPLHF. The CDR3 DNA reads TGTGCCAGCAGTGAACAGGGGCCCTCTTATAATTCACCCCTCCACTTT.

The chain uses TRBV19 and TRBJ2-5, with 10 bases matching TRBD2. The germline V gene encodes CDR1 LNHDA and CDR2 SQIVND (reference sequence). The V gene end was trimmed by 6 bases and the J gene end by 5 bases; junction bases not matched to a gene: 9. The CDR3 extends over 15 amino acids. CDR3 loop: CASREAGGRGETQYF. Here the CDR3 DNA reads TGTGCCAGTAGAGAAGCGGGGGGGCGAGGGGAGACCCAGTACTTC.

This clone was picked up a small number of times. The chain links TRBV4-1 to TRBJ2-2; 11 bases map to TRBD2. Germline trimming cut 0 bases from V and 6 bases from J; bases unmatched to any gene: 3. The CDR3 sequence is 16 residues long. Germline-derived CDR1 and CDR2 are MGHRA and YSYEKL. The CDR3 sequence is CASSQEGSGGAGELFF. CDR3 bases: TGCGCCAGCAGCCAAGAAGGTAGCGGGGGGGCCGGGGAGCTGTTTTTT.

The chain couples TRBV11-2 to TRBJ1-1; no clear D gene. Deletions cut 1 base from V and 1 base from J, with 7 bases between. Germline V gives CDR1 SGHAT, CDR2 FQNNGV. CDR3 length: 14 residues. Here the CDR3 reads CASSLGGRNTEAFF. In nucleotides, the CDR3 is TGTGCCAGCAGCTTAGGAGGGAGGAACACTGAAGCTTTCTTT.

The rearrangement uses TRBV3-1 (or the pseudogene TRBV3-2) and TRBJ2-3; TRBD2 agrees at 8 bases. Unmatched junction bases numbered 5, after V lost 0 bases and J lost 3 bases. This CDR3 spans 16 amino acids. CDR1 is LGHDT and CDR2 is YNNKEL in the germline V gene (reference sequence). DNA for the CDR3: TGTGCCAGCAGCCAAGATATCCTAGCGGGTACAGATACGCAGTATTTT. It translates to CASSQDILAGTDTQYF.

The chain recombines TRBV18 with TRBJ2-7, with TRBD1 identical over 7 bases. This CDR3 is 17 amino acids long. CDR1 and CDR2 (germline): KGHSH, LQKENI. The trim removed 3 bases at V and 0 bases at J, leaving 11 bases unmatched. The CDR3 is CASSPGIGTVSSYEQYF. The CDR3 nucleotides are TGTGCCAGCTCACCTGGGATTGGGACAGTGAGCTCCTACGAGCAGTACTTC.

The chain employs TRBV11-1 and TRBJ2-5; D possibly corresponds to TRBD1 (6 bases). Trimming removed 3 bases at V and 3 bases at J, with 14 bases between. CDR1 is SGHAT and CDR2 is FQDESV in the germline V gene (reference sequence). The CDR3 is 15 amino acids. CDR3 coding DNA: TGTGCCAGCAGCTTCATACAGGGACAAAAAGAGACCCAGTACTTC. As protein: CASSFIQGQKETQYF.

The chain has TRBV7-8 and TRBJ1-2; 7 bases align to TRBD1. CDR3 length: 19 amino acids. V trimming: 2 bases; J trimming: 0 bases; junction bases outside the gene matches: 15. Germline-derived CDR1 and CDR2 are SGHVS and FQNEAQ. The DNA of the CDR3 is TGTGCCAGCAGCTTACCTACGGGACAGAGGGCCGGAGCTAACTATGGCTACACCTTC. It yields the protein CASSLPTGQRAGANYGYTF.

CDR3: CAWKRSDGNTIYF. The CDR3 DNA sequence: TGTGCCTGGAAGCGTTCCGATGGAAACACCATATATTTT. The rearrangement uses TRBV30 and TRBJ1-3; unclear D gene. The CDR3 spans 13 residues. The ends were cut back, 4 bases at V and 3 bases at J, with 10 bases in the middle. Germline V CDR1 and CDR2: GTSNPN, SVGIG (reference sequence).

This sequence joins TRBV7-9 and TRBJ1-4; D might be TRBD1 (6 bases). The germline gives CDR1 SEHNR, CDR2 FQNEAQ (reference sequence). Trimming removed 5 bases at V and 13 bases at J, with 32 bases between. This CDR3 is built from 18 residues. CDR3 protein: CASSPQTLGNRVLRGLFF. The CDR3 DNA reads TGTGCCAGCAGCCCGCAGACCCTGGGGAACAGGGTGTTAAGGGGACTGTTTTTT.

CDR3 protein: CASSPAKGGKLYEQYF. CDR3 in DNA: TGTGCCAGCTCACCGGCCAAAGGGGGAAAGTTGTACGAGCAGTACTTC. The chain joins TRBV18 to TRBJ2-7; tentative D call: TRBD1 (6 bases). This CDR3 spans 16 amino acids. Germline V lookup: CDR1 KGHSH, CDR2 LQKENI. The V end lost 3 bases, the J end lost 4 bases, and 19 bases lay between the germline ends. Full variable domain (missing parts from reference TRBV18 and TRBJ2-7): NAGVMQNPRHLVRRRGQEARLRCSPMKGHSHVYWYRQLPEEGLKFMVYLQKENIIDESGMPKERFSAEFPKEGPSILRIQQVVRGDSAAYFCASSPAKGGKLYEQYFGPGTRLTVT.

The chain uses TRBV25-1 and TRBJ2-3; possibly TRBD1 for D (5 bases). CDR1 MGHDK and CDR2 SYGVNS come from the germline V gene. CDR3 size: 16 residues. Trimming stripped 4 bases from V and 1 base from J, with 15 bases between. The CDR3 coding sequence is TGTGCCAGCAGTGGCGCTCAGGGATTCGGCACAGATACGCAGTATTTT. Encoded protein: CASSGAQGFGTDTQYF.

The rearrangement links TRBV2 to TRBJ2-7; 10 bases match TRBD1. V gave up 6 bases and J gave up 4 bases; unmatched junction bases: 12. CDR3 length: 16 residues. Germline lookup yields CDR1 SNHLY and CDR2 FYNNEI. DNA for the CDR3: TGTGCCAGCAGGGAGGGACAGGGGCGAAAATTTTACGAGCAGTACTTC. It specifies CASREGQGRKFYEQYF.

The genes are TRBV30 and TRBJ1-3, with TRBD1 identical over 7 bases. CDR1 is GTSNPN, CDR2 SVGIG, per germline (reference sequence). The CDR3 length is 15 residues. J was trimmed by 2 bases and V by 0 bases; bases with no gene match: 4. CDR3 DNA: TGTGCCTGGAGTGTGCAGGGGGGCACTGGAAACACCATATATTTT. Its translation: CAWSVQGGTGNTIYF.